This T cell receptor (beta chain) is from a study of T cell responses to AZD1222 COVID-19 vaccine. Assay: immunoSEQ multiplex PCR; the TCRdb copy retains only in-frame clones and omits some. The data hold 100,000 to 150,000 clones, with approximately 90% observed a single time. As concerns this clone: Its antigen is as yet unknown.

Germline V gene sequence: CDR1 MNHEY, CDR2 SVGAGI. The V gene lost 2 bases and the J gene lost 2 bases, with 9 bases spanning the gap. The CDR3 runs 15 residues. Findings of the study overall: Donors were mostly white British, more females; clonal diversity possibly underestimated. Epitopes outside B.1.351 and B.1.1.7 mutated regions reportedly drew nearly half of spike TCRs. Baseline antibody screening turned up just a handful of seropositive AZD1222 recipients. Repertoire samples came only from after the peak T cell response.

The chain joins TRBV6-5 to TRBJ2-2; D call uncertain. Sequenced here: peripheral blood, sampled on day 0 of MenACWY control vaccination. This TCR derives from an adult in good health. The CDR3 spells CASSYGSVNTGELFF. DNA of the CDR3: TGTGCCAGCAGTTACGGTTCGGTAAACACCGGGGAGCTGTTTTTT.